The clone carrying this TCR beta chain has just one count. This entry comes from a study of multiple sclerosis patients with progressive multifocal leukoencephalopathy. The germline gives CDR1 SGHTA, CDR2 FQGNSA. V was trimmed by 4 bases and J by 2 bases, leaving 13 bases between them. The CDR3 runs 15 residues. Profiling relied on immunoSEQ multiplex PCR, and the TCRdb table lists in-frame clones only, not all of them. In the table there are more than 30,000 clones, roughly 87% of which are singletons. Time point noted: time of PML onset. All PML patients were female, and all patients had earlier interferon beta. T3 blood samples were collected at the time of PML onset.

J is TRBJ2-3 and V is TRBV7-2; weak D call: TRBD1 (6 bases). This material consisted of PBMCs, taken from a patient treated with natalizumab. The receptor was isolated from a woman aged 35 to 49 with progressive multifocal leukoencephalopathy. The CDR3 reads CASSSWTATTDTQYF. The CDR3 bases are TGTGCCAGCAGCTCGTGGACAGCCACCACAGATACGCAGTATTTT.